Listed here are 10 T cell receptor beta chains from one sample, sequenced in a study of cytomegalovirus exposure and HLA in healthy donors. Vbeta (60) and Jbeta (13) primers were used in the PCR. The repertoire was sequenced with immunoSEQ multiplex PCR; TCRdb's copy has only in-frame clones and lacks some. Its listing shows about 140,000 clones. The sample consisted of PBMCs. The source is a woman between 18 and 29 years old in good health and CMV-seronegative.

V and J are TRBV5-1 and TRBJ2-3, with a tentative D call TRBD1 (5 bases). Germline-derived CDR1 and CDR2 are SGHRS and YFSETQ. Trimming took 0 bases from V and 3 from J, leaving 11 bases between them. CDR3 size: 15 residues. The CDR3, as DNA: TGCGCCAGCAGCTTGGTCAGGGCAAGGACAGATACGCAGTATTTT. Its protein product is CASSLVRARTDTQYF.

This chain connects TRBV4-2 to TRBJ1-2, with D possibly TRBD1 on 5 matching bases. V was clipped by 2 bases and J by 6 bases, with 7 bases between them. Germline CDR1 reads LGHNA; CDR2 reads YNFKEQ. The CDR3 sequence is 12 residues long. The CDR3 DNA reads TGTGCCAGCAGCCAACGGGGGGATGGCTACACCTTC. Encoded protein: CASSQRGDGYTF.

This chain joins TRBV4-1 and TRBJ1-4, with D perhaps matching TRBD1 (6 bases). Trimming took 0 bases from V and 5 from J, leaving 10 bases between them. This CDR3 contains 15 residues. The germline gives CDR1 MGHRA, CDR2 YSYEKL. CDR3: CASSQEGQSNEKLFF. The CDR3 DNA is TGCGCCAGCAGCCAAGAGGGACAAAGCAATGAAAAACTGTTTTTT.

This chain connects TRBV9 to TRBJ2-5, with TRBD2 identical over 10 bases. Losses at the gene ends were 0 bases for V and 5 bases for J; bases not matched to a gene: 4. CDR1 and CDR2 (germline): SGDLS, YYNGEE. The CDR3 is made up of 15 amino acids. The CDR3 sequence is CASSVAAGGRETQYF. CDR3 nucleotides: TGTGCCAGCAGCGTAGCAGCGGGAGGGCGTGAGACCCAGTACTTC.

This chain joins TRBV5-8 and TRBJ1-2; D gene ambiguous. V shed 0 bases and J shed 5 bases, with 5 bases lying between them. Germline-derived CDR1 and CDR2 are SGHTS and YDEGEE. CDR3 size: 12 residues. The CDR3: CASSLGAYGYTF. The CDR3 DNA reads TGTGCCAGCAGCTTGGGGGCTTATGGCTACACCTTC. The entire variable domain, with the rest obtained from reference TRBV5-8 and TRBJ1-2, is as follows: EAGVTQSPTHLIKTRGQQATLRCSPISGHTSVYWYQQALGLGLQFLLWYDEGEERNRGNFPPRFSGRQFPNYSSELNVNALELEDSALYLCASSLGAYGYTFGSGTRLTVV.

V gene TRBV7-3 combines with J gene TRBJ1-1; D not resolved. The CDR3 runs to 14 residues. V lost 4 bases and J lost 6, with 15 bases in between. Germline lookup yields CDR1 SGHTA and CDR2 FQGTGA. The CDR3 is CASSSRHGVSEAFF. CDR3 DNA: TGTGCCAGCAGCTCGAGACACGGGGTCTCTGAAGCTTTCTTT.

V is TRBV29-1 and J is TRBJ2-1; the D is unclear. The germline CDR1 and CDR2 sequences are SQVTM and ANQGSEA. The CDR3 is 8 amino acids. Trimming took off 3 bases at V and 12 bases at J, with 3 bases between the two ends. CDR3 amino acids: CSVDRQFF. Here the CDR3 DNA reads TGCAGCGTTGATCGGCAGTTCTTC.

This chain links TRBV7-2 with TRBJ2-5, with unresolved D. The CDR3 has 14 residues. Germline loops: CDR1 SGHTA, CDR2 FQGNSA. Trimming shortened V by 0 bases and J by 2 bases, and 7 bases separated the two germline ends. In DNA form, the CDR3 reads TGTGCCAGCAGCTTAGCGCTAATACAAGAGACCCAGTACTTC. Translation: CASSLALIQETQYF.

This sequence joins TRBV7-3 and TRBJ1-2, with 8 positions matching TRBD1. The germline V gene encodes CDR1 SGHTA and CDR2 FQGTGA. V lost 4 bases to trimming and J lost 10 bases; unmatched junction nucleotides: 8. CDR3 length equals 13 residues. CDR3 nucleotides: TGTGCCAGCAGCTCCGACAGGGGATTAGACTACACCTTC. Protein sequence: CASSSDRGLDYTF.

The V gene is TRBV6-1, the J gene TRBJ2-3; TRBD2 agrees at 7 bases. The CDR3 spans 15 residues. Germline lookup yields CDR1 MNHNS and CDR2 SASEGT. With V trimmed by 8 bases and J by 4 bases, 12 bases remained unmatched. The CDR3 protein is CASAYGAGASDTQYF. In DNA, the CDR3 is TGTGCCAGCGCCTACGGGGCGGGAGCCTCAGATACGCAGTATTTT.